These 27 T cell receptor beta chains originate from one sample sequenced in a study of CD8 T cells in Susac syndrome. Reverse transcription of roughly 0.45 to 1 ug RNA used random hexamers. TCRdb reprocessed the immunoSEQ multiplex PCR reads with MiXCR, giving one entry per CDR3 protein. The sample has hundreds of thousands of distinct CDR3 sequences; about 94% are singletons. The sample comprised CD4+ T cells from PBMCs. The receptors were sampled from a human donor with Susac syndrome.

The chain couples TRBV27 to TRBJ2-7, with a tentative D call TRBD2 (5 bases). CDR3 size: 14 residues. The V gene lost 6 bases and the J gene lost 6 bases, with 18 bases spanning the gap. Germline CDR1 reads MNHEY; CDR2 reads SMNVEV (reference sequence). The CDR3 sequence is CASSRATAVGEQYF. CDR3 sequence (DNA): TGTGCCAGCAGCCGAGCCACAGCGGTCGGCGAGCAGTACTTC.

As DNA, the CDR3 is TGTGCCAGCAGTCCGGGGGTGGCCTCGGGAAACACCATATATTTT. It is translated as CASSPGVASGNTIYF. V gene TRBV12-3 or TRBV12-4 combines with J gene TRBJ1-3; weak D call: TRBD1 (5 bases). This CDR3 has 15 residues. The ends were cut back, 5 bases at V and 4 bases at J, with 15 bases in the middle.

This clonotype has a single count. The genes are TRBV13 and TRBJ2-1; TRBD1 is a possible D gene (5 bases). V was trimmed by 9 bases and J by 6 bases, leaving 15 bases between them. CDR1 and CDR2 (germline): PRHDT, FYEKMQ (reference sequence). The CDR3 consists of 13 residues. As DNA, the CDR3 is TGTGCCAGTCGGCCTCGACAGAGCAATGAGCAGTTCTTC. This encodes CASRPRQSNEQFF.

The genes are TRBV5-6 and TRBJ2-3; D gene uncertain. The CDR3 sequence is 16 residues long. Germline values: CDR1 SGHDT, CDR2 YYEEEE. V dropped 4 bases and J dropped 0 bases, with 15 bases sitting between them. CDR3 nucleotide sequence: TGTGCCAGCAGCAAATACGCGTTCCGAAGCACAGATACGCAGTATTTT. The encoded protein is CASSKYAFRSTDTQYF.

The CDR3 spells CSASSQDIQYF. The CDR3, as DNA: TGCAGTGCTAGTTCCCAGGACATTCAGTACTTC. V gene TRBV20-1 combines with J gene TRBJ2-4; D is unresolved. Per germline, CDR1 DFQATT and CDR2 SNEGSKA (reference sequence). The length of the CDR3 is 11 residues. V gave up 3 bases and J gave up 8 bases, with 8 bases separating them.

This chain joins TRBV4-3 and TRBJ1-2, with a possible D match to TRBD1 (6 bases). Germline assignment: CDR1 LGHNA and CDR2 YSLEER. V lost 0 bases, J lost 3 bases, and 14 bases lay in between. The CDR3 has 16 residues. In nucleotides, the CDR3 is TGCGCCAGCAGCCAAGATATGGGACAAAGGGACTATGGCTACACCTTC. This encodes CASSQDMGQRDYGYTF.

The count of this clonotype is one. The chain carries TRBV9 and TRBJ2-1, with 9 bases that match TRBD2. The CDR3 sequence is 14 residues long. Germline V gene lookup returns CDR1 SGDLS and CDR2 YYNGEE. V was clipped by 3 bases and J by 8 bases; unmatched bases: 6. The CDR3 is CASSERGLADEQFF. In nucleotides, the CDR3 is TGTGCCAGCAGCGAGAGGGGACTAGCTGATGAGCAGTTCTTC.

V and J are TRBV4-3 and TRBJ1-4, with TRBD1 matching 8 bases. Trimming at V came to 0 bases and at J to 2 bases, leaving 5 bases not matched to a gene. CDR3 size: 17 residues. Germline CDR1 is LGHNA and CDR2 is YSLEER. In nucleotides, the CDR3 is TGCGCCAGCAGCCAAGAATCCACAGGGGGGACTAATGAAAAACTGTTTTTT. Its translation: CASSQESTGGTNEKLFF.

This sequence joins TRBV4-1 and TRBJ2-7; perhaps TRBD1 as D (6 bases). The V and J ends lost 0 bases and 3 bases respectively, with 12 bases between them. CDR3 length: 15 amino acids. Germline CDR1 reads MGHRA; CDR2 reads YSYEKL. Here the CDR3 reads CASSQEDSPYYEQYF. The CDR3 DNA is TGCGCCAGCAGCCAAGAGGACAGTCCATACTACGAGCAGTACTTC.

The genes are TRBV20-1 and TRBJ1-5; TRBD1 might be the D (5 bases). In germline, CDR1 is DFQATT, CDR2 SNEGSKA (reference sequence). With 3 bases removed from V and 5 bases from J, the gap between germline ends came to 11 bases. The CDR3 runs to 13 residues. CDR3 DNA sequence: TGCAGTGCTAGTTTGGGGGGAGATCAGCCCCAGCATTTT. Translation gives CSASLGGDQPQHF.

The V and J genes are TRBV20-1 and TRBJ2-3; 12 bases agree with TRBD2. Trimming cost V 4 bases and J 0 bases; bases outside gene matches: 11. Germline assignment: CDR1 DFQATT and CDR2 SNEGSKA (reference sequence). The CDR3 sequence is 18 residues long. The CDR3 region has the DNA TGCAGTGCTATAGGAGCTAGCGGGGGGGGCACGAGCACAGATACGCAGTATTTT. Protein product: CSAIGASGGGTSTDTQYF.

V is TRBV9 and J is TRBJ1-2, with 7 bases matching TRBD1. This CDR3 region has 13 residues. V lost 3 bases to trimming and J lost 6 bases; unmatched junction nucleotides: 5. CDR1 and CDR2 from the germline V gene are SGDLS and YYNGEE. CDR3 sequence (DNA): TGTGCCAGCAGCGCCTACCAGGGGGATGGCTACACCTTC. This encodes CASSAYQGDGYTF.

The chain is built from TRBV28 and TRBJ1-5; D unclear. Germline CDR1 reads MDHEN; CDR2 reads SYDVKM. This CDR3 has 11 residues. The CDR3 nucleotides are TGTGGCCTTTATAGCAATCAGCCCCAGCATTTT. This sequence encodes CGLYSNQPQHF.

The chain is built from TRBV7-3 and TRBJ1-5; no firm D call. Trimming removed 2 bases at V and 4 bases at J, with 6 bases between. The CDR3 is 13 residues long. CDR1 SGHTA and CDR2 FQGTGA come from the germline V gene. The CDR3 region is CASSLEDNQPQHF. DNA of the CDR3: TGTGCCAGCAGCTTAGAGGATAATCAGCCCCAGCATTTT.

This clonotype appeared a single time. The CDR3 here is CASSLDGSEQYF. CDR3 bases: TGTGCCAGCAGCTTAGACGGGTCCGAGCAGTACTTC. The V gene is TRBV7-2, the J gene TRBJ2-7; no reliable D call. The CDR3 is 12 amino acids. CDR1 and CDR2 (germline): SGHTA, FQGNSA. The ends were cut back, 1 base at V and 6 bases at J, with 7 bases in the middle.

The J gene is TRBJ1-2, the V gene TRBV5-1, with D perhaps matching TRBD1 (5 bases). V shed 1 base and J shed 3 bases, with 22 bases lying between them. Germline-derived CDR1 and CDR2 are SGHRS and YFSETQ. The CDR3 covers 18 residues. The CDR3 region is CASSLYTGRDRVDYGYTF. CDR3 nucleotides: TGCGCCAGCAGCTTGTATACAGGCAGGGACCGGGTGGACTATGGCTACACCTTC.

This sequence joins TRBV18 and TRBJ1-1, with a weak D call TRBD1 (5 bases). The CDR3 is made up of 17 amino acids. Germline lookup yields CDR1 KGHSH and CDR2 LQKENI. Trimming stripped 0 bases from V and 0 bases from J, with 14 bases between. The chain's CDR3 is CASSPPIGGLLNTEAFF. DNA of the CDR3: TGTGCCAGCTCACCACCGATCGGGGGTCTTTTGAACACTGAAGCTTTCTTT.

This rearrangement joins TRBV25-1 to TRBJ1-2; 7 nucleotides line up with TRBD1. The CDR3 is 12 amino acids. Trimming at V came to 10 bases and at J to 4 bases, leaving 6 bases not matched to a gene. Germline V lookup: CDR1 MGHDK, CDR2 SYGVNS. CDR3 residues: CATKTGAYGYTF. The DNA for the CDR3 is TGTGCCACCAAAACAGGGGCCTATGGCTACACCTTC.

This rearrangement joins TRBV28 to TRBJ1-4; TRBD1 might be the D (6 bases). The germline V and J ends were trimmed by 5 bases and 8 bases, with 18 bases remaining between them. The length of the CDR3 is 15 residues. In germline, CDR1 is MDHEN, CDR2 SYDVKM. CDR3 in DNA: TGTGCCAGCAGTGGAGGGACATTACACACCGAAAAACTGTTTTTT. Its translation is CASSGGTLHTEKLFF.

This clonotype was seen only once. The chain combines TRBV20-1 with TRBJ2-2; perhaps D is TRBD1 or TRBD2 (6 bases each). This CDR3 contains 14 residues. V lost 6 bases, J lost 1 base, and 12 bases lay in between. The germline CDR1 and CDR2 sequences are DFQATT and SNEGSKA (reference sequence). CDR3 region: CSAKGGGNTGELFF. The CDR3 bases are TGCAGTGCGAAGGGGGGCGGGAACACCGGGGAGCTGTTTTTT.

This rearrangement joins TRBV6-2 or TRBV6-3 to TRBJ1-2; tentatively, D is TRBD1 (5 bases). V was shortened by 5 bases and J by 4 bases, with 8 bases between the two germline ends. CDR1 is MNHEY and CDR2 is SVGEGT in the germline V gene. This CDR3 is built from 12 residues. The CDR3 bases are TGTGCCAGCAGTGACAGTTTCTATGGCTACACCTTC. This sequence encodes CASSDSFYGYTF.

The V and J genes are TRBV20-1 and TRBJ2-1, with D tentatively TRBD2 (6 bases). In germline, CDR1 is DFQATT, CDR2 SNEGSKA (reference sequence). V was trimmed by 7 bases and J by 3 bases, leaving 19 bases between them. The length of the CDR3 is 15 residues. The CDR3 reads CSVPGVGSGYNEQFF. The CDR3 DNA sequence: TGCAGTGTCCCGGGGGTAGGCAGTGGCTACAATGAGCAGTTCTTC.

This rearrangement joins TRBV29-1 to TRBJ2-2, with 7 bases aligning to TRBD1. V was clipped by 4 bases and J by 4 bases; unmatched bases: 6. CDR1 and CDR2 (germline): SQVTM, ANQGSEA. The CDR3 is 14 residues long. In DNA, the CDR3 is TGCAGCGTTGTAAAAGGGGGCGGCACCGGGGAGCTGTTTTTT. Protein: CSVVKGGGTGELFF.

The chain employs TRBV5-6 and TRBJ2-7; 12 positions match TRBD2. This CDR3 comprises 17 residues. The V gene's germline CDR1 is SGHDT and CDR2 YYEEEE. Trimming cost V 1 base and J 5 bases; bases outside gene matches: 10. CDR3 sequence reads: CASSLLPSGGARHEQYF. In DNA, the CDR3 is TGTGCCAGCAGCTTGTTGCCTAGCGGGGGGGCCAGACACGAGCAGTACTTC. The full variable domain, completed using reference TRBV5-6 and TRBJ2-7, is DAGVTQSPTHLIKTRGQQVTLRCSPKSGHDTVSWYQQALGQGPQFIFQYYEEEERQRGNFPDRFSGHQFPNYSSELNVNALLLGDSALYLCASSLLPSGGARHEQYFGPGTRLTVT.

In this sample, this clonotype turned up once. The chain is built from TRBV30 and TRBJ1-1; D is unresolved. Per germline, CDR1 GTSNPN and CDR2 SVGIG (reference sequence). The ends were cut back, 7 bases at V and 1 base at J, with 10 bases in the middle. The CDR3 is 12 amino acids. The CDR3 spells CALRAANTEAFF. The DNA for the CDR3 is TGTGCCTTGAGGGCGGCGAACACTGAAGCTTTCTTT.

The chain combines TRBV4-3 with TRBJ1-6; 9 bases agree with TRBD1. This CDR3 is 16 amino acids long. The germline CDR1 and CDR2 sequences are LGHNA and YSLEER. V lost 2 bases and J lost 14; bases outside the gene matches: 13. The CDR3 reads CASSQIEGQGTNTLHF. The CDR3 region has the DNA TGCGCCAGCAGCCAAATAGAGGGACAGGGTACCAACACCCTCCACTTT.

J is TRBJ1-5 and V is TRBV29-1; TRBD1 might be the D (5 bases). Germline V gives CDR1 SQVTM, CDR2 ANQGSEA. The CDR3 is 14 residues long. For the CDR3, the DNA is TGCAGTGCAGCTGGGGGGGTTAGCAATCAGCCCCAGCATTTT. Protein sequence: CSAAGGVSNQPQHF.